Listed below are T cell receptor beta chains from one sample, sequenced in a study of early T cells in non-severe SARS-CoV-2 infection. TCRdb re-called the 5' RACE reads with MiXCR, one entry per CDR3 protein. Of about 56,000 distinct CDR3 sequences in the sample, more than 13% were seen once. Sample: whole blood, taken at baseline. These receptors were taken from an adult who was a healthcare worker with PCR-confirmed SARS-CoV-2 infection or an uninfected control (not recorded which). Both conserved end residues are part of each CDR3. The order of the fields is J gene, V gene, D gene, clone size, CDR3 DNA, CDR3 protein. A D gene is named only where the DNA matches it firmly. Not all rows give a size; the values are once, few, many and, for expanded clones, a class.

>TRBJ1-4|TRBV7-2|TRBD1|many
TGTGCCAGCAGCCCTCGGACAGGGGATGAAAAACTGTTTTTT
CASSPRTGDEKLFF
>TRBJ2-3|TRBV15|.|.
TGTGCCACCAGCTACGGGGGAGCAGTTGATACGCAGTATTTT
CATSYGGAVDTQYF
>TRBJ2-1|TRBV7-7|TRBD2|many
TGTGCTAGCAGCCTACCCGGGGGGGAGCGGGAGGGTACCTACAATGAGCAGTTCTTC
CASSLPGGEREGTYNEQFF
>TRBJ2-2|TRBV9|.|many
TGTGCCAGCAGCGTAAACACCGGGGAGCTGTTTTTT
CASSVNTGELFF
>TRBJ1-6|TRBV5-1|TRBD1|many
TGCGCCAGCAGCTGGGACAGGTCGGATTCACCCCTCCACTTT
CASSWDRSDSPLHF
>TRBJ2-2|TRBV6-1|.|few
TGTGCCAGCAGTGTGGACGCTGAGACCGGGGAGCTGTTTTTT
CASSVDAETGELFF
>TRBJ2-3|TRBV5-1|.|few
TGCGCCAGCAGCTTGGCCGTCGGGGATACGCAGTATTTT
CASSLAVGDTQYF
>TRBJ2-2|TRBV28|.|few
TGTGCCAGCAGTTTGGTTTCGGCAGCCACCGGGGAGCTGTTTTTT
CASSLVSAATGELFF
>TRBJ1-1|TRBV12-3/TRBV12-4|.|.
TGTGCCAGCAGTTTAGGGCAGGGAAGGGGTACTGAAGCTTTCTTT
CASSLGQGRGTEAFF
>TRBJ2-1|TRBV11-3|.|few
TGTGCCAGCAGCTTCGTCCCTCAGGCCTTTTACAATGAGCAGTTCTTC
CASSFVPQAFYNEQFF
>TRBJ2-1|TRBV7-2|.|.
TGTGCCAGCAGCTTTGGTCGGAATGAGCAGTTCTTC
CASSFGRNEQFF
>TRBJ1-1|TRBV4-2|.|many
TGTGCCAGCAGCCAAGATTTAGGGAACACTGAAGCTTTCTTT
CASSQDLGNTEAFF
>TRBJ2-5|TRBV28|.|few
TGTGCCAGCAGTTTGGACTGGGAAGAGACCCAGTACTTC
CASSLDWEETQYF
>TRBJ2-4|TRBV12-3/TRBV12-4|.|.
TGTGCCAGCAGTTTAGGACCCGGAGGAAACATTCAGTACTTC
CASSLGPGGNIQYF
>TRBJ2-5|TRBV2|TRBD2|.
TGTGCCAGTCTACGAGAGACTAGCGTGGCGACCCAGTACTTC
CASLRETSVATQYF
>TRBJ1-5|TRBV20-1|TRBD1|many
TGCAGTGCTAGAGAAGGGACAGGAGATAGCAATCAGCCCCAGCATTTT
CSAREGTGDSNQPQHF
>TRBJ2-3|TRBV12-5|.|few
TGTGCTAGTGGTTTTGTCTCGGGGAGCACAGATACGCAGTATTTT
CASGFVSGSTDTQYF
>TRBJ2-1|TRBV6-1|.|few
TGTGCCAGCAGTGACCTTAATACAGGGAGAAATGAGCAGTTCTTC
CASSDLNTGRNEQFF
>TRBJ2-7|TRBV29-1|.|.
TGCAGCGTTGTCACGGTCCAGCCCTACGAGCAGTACTTC
CSVVTVQPYEQYF
>TRBJ2-3|TRBV4-1|TRBD2|.
TGCGCCAGCAGCCAAACTGGGACGCTAGCGGGAGGTATGAGAGATACGCAGTATTTT
CASSQTGTLAGGMRDTQYF
>TRBJ1-6|TRBV5-1|TRBD1|.
TGCGCCAGCCAGGGGAATACAGGGGACTCACCCCTCCACTTT
CASQGNTGDSPLHF
>TRBJ1-6|TRBV18|TRBD1|many
TGTGCCAGCTCAAGGGACAGCTGGGAATCTTCACCCCTCCACTTT
CASSRDSWESSPLHF
>TRBJ2-5|TRBV11-2|.|.
TGTGCCAGCAGCTCCTTGACAGGATCAAGGACCCAGTACTTC
CASSSLTGSRTQYF
>TRBJ1-4|TRBV4-2|TRBD1|many
TGTGCCAGCAGCCAAGCGGGGACAGGGGTTGAAAAACTGTTTTTT
CASSQAGTGVEKLFF
>TRBJ1-2|TRBV5-1|.|few
TGCGCCAGCAGCTTGGTAGCAGCTAGGGGCTATGGCTACACCTTC
CASSLVAARGYGYTF
>TRBJ2-2|TRBV25-1|.|.
TGTGCCAGCAGCGAGGACCCCGGGACCGGGGAGCTGTTTTTT
CASSEDPGTGELFF
>TRBJ2-1|TRBV4-1|TRBD2|.
TGCGCCAGCAGTAATCCTAGCGGGAGGCACAATGAGCAGTTCTTC
CASSNPSGRHNEQFF
>TRBJ2-5|TRBV3-1|TRBD1|.
TGTGCCAGCAGCCAATCCAGGGGGTACCAAGAGACCCAGTACTTC
CASSQSRGYQETQYF
>TRBJ2-7|TRBV29-1|.|.
TGCAGCGTTGAAAAAGTAGTTACCTGGTACGAGCAGTACTTC
CSVEKVVTWYEQYF
>TRBJ2-3|TRBV9|.|few
TGTGCCAGCAGCGTATTAGCGTCGACCTCCGATACGCAGTATTTT
CASSVLASTSDTQYF
>TRBJ1-6|TRBV18|.|many
TGTGCCAGCTCACCAGATGACAACTATAATTCACCCCTCCACTTT
CASSPDDNYNSPLHF
>TRBJ2-7|TRBV4-1|TRBD1|.
TGCGCCAGCAGCCAAGAGGGACAGGGTACCTACGAGCAGTACTTC
CASSQEGQGTYEQYF
>TRBJ2-1|TRBV9|TRBD2|.
TGTGCCAGCAGCGTAGGTAGCGGGGCCTACAATGAGCAGTTCTTC
CASSVGSGAYNEQFF
>TRBJ2-2|TRBV2|.|.
TGTGCCAGCCACAGACAGGGAGGCGGGGAGCTGTTTTTT
CASHRQGGGELFF
>TRBJ2-1|TRBV18|.|.
TGTGCCAGCTCACGCCTAAATCTAGGGTCCAATGAGCAGTTCTTC
CASSRLNLGSNEQFF
>TRBJ2-1|TRBV29-1|.|many
TGCAGCCTGGCGTTTTTTGCAAACAATGAGCAGTTCTTC
CSLAFFANNEQFF
>TRBJ2-3|TRBV10-3|TRBD2|many
TGTGCCATCAGTAGCGGGAGTTGGCCAGATACGCAGTATTTT
CAISSGSWPDTQYF
>TRBJ2-7|TRBV11-2|.|few
TGTGCCAGACGGTCTGGGCAGTACTTC
CARRSGQYF
>TRBJ2-3|TRBV29-1|TRBD2|few
TGCAGCGTTGACCCGGGAGGGGCAGATACGCAGTATTTT
CSVDPGGADTQYF
>TRBJ1-1|TRBV2|.|few
TGTGCCAGCAGTGAACCGAACACTGAAGCTTTCTTT
CASSEPNTEAFF
>TRBJ1-1|TRBV2|.|few
TGTGCCAGCAGTGGACTGAACACTGAAGCTTTCTTT
CASSGLNTEAFF
>TRBJ1-4|TRBV4-1|TRBD1|few
TGCGCCAGCAGCCAAGGTTGGACAGGGGGTGGTGAAAAACTGTTTTTT
CASSQGWTGGGEKLFF
>TRBJ2-3|TRBV7-2|TRBD1|.
TGTGCCAGCAGCTTATGGTCAGGGGGCGCGGGTACGCAGTATTTT
CASSLWSGGAGTQYF